The next 10 T cell receptor beta chains were all read from a single sample in a study of blood T cell repertoires in COVID-19. TCRdb keeps only in-frame clones here, not all; method: immunoSEQ multiplex PCR. This repertoire shows 80,000 to 100,000 clones, 70% to 90% found once; its top ten account for 18%. Sequenced: peripheral blood. All receptors derive from a woman over 75 with acute or convalescent COVID-19.

This clone was detected only a few times. The chain carries TRBV11-1 and TRBJ1-2; 8 bases are shared with TRBD1. The J segment lost 10 bases and the V segment lost 4 bases, leaving 11 bases of the junction unmatched. The CDR3 totals 14 residues. Germline assignment: CDR1 SGHAT and CDR2 FQDESV (reference sequence). The DNA for the CDR3 is TGTGCCAGCAGCTCCTTGGGACAGGCTAATGACTACACCTTC. As protein: CASSSLGQANDYTF.

CDR3 loop: CASSQSSGGRETQYF. The CDR3 DNA reads as TGCGCCAGCAGCCAGAGTAGCGGGGGACGAGAGACCCAGTACTTC. The rearrangement uses TRBV5-1 and TRBJ2-5; TRBD2 matches 9 bases. The CDR3 covers 15 residues. Trimming removed 4 bases from V and 4 bases from J; junction bases left unmatched: 8. Germline V lookup: CDR1 SGHRS, CDR2 YFSETQ.

The chain employs TRBV2 and TRBJ1-6, with D maybe TRBD1 (5 bases). CDR3 length equals 14 residues. CDR1 SNHLY and CDR2 FYNNEI come from the germline V gene. The V end lost 6 bases, the J end lost 9 bases, and 15 bases lay between the germline ends. CDR3 nucleotides: TGTGCCAGCAGCACGGGGGGGGAAGTTTCACCCCTCCACTTT. Translation gives CASSTGGEVSPLHF.

This sequence joins TRBV5-6 and TRBJ1-4, with unresolved D. Germline CDR1 SGHDT, CDR2 YYEEEE. This CDR3 has 13 residues. V was pared by 0 bases and J by 4 bases, with 4 bases between. DNA of the CDR3: TGTGCCAGCAGCTTGGCGGGTAATGAAAAACTGTTTTTT. It yields the protein CASSLAGNEKLFF.

This sequence joins TRBV2 and TRBJ2-7; 8 bases line up with TRBD1. CDR1 and CDR2 from the germline V gene are SNHLY and FYNNEI. Trimming at V came to 6 bases and at J to 2 bases, leaving 9 bases not matched to a gene. The CDR3 is 15 residues long. In nucleotides, the CDR3 is TGTGCCAGCAGGGGACAGGCCTATACCGCCTACGAGCAGTACTTC. Residues: CASRGQAYTAYEQYF. Together with reference TRBV2 and TRBJ2-7, the CDR3 gives the full variable domain: EPEVTQTPSHQVTQMGQEVILRCVPISNHLYFYWYRQILGQKVEFLVSFYNNEISEKSEIFDDQFSVERPDGSNFTLKIRSTKLEDSAMYFCASRGQAYTAYEQYFGPGTRLTVT.

This clone turned up a few times. This sequence joins TRBV7-6 and TRBJ1-1, with 9 positions matching TRBD1. This CDR3 contains 15 residues. Germline V gene sequence: CDR1 SGHVS, CDR2 FNYEAQ. V shed 1 base, J shed 4 bases, and the junction held 4 bases outside the gene matches. The DNA of the CDR3 is TGTGCCAGCAGCTTAGACGGGACAGGGCTCACTGAAGCTTTCTTT. Residues: CASSLDGTGLTEAFF.

The gene calls are TRBV18 and TRBJ1-5; no firm D call. The germline V gene has CDR1 KGHSH and CDR2 LQKENI. V lost 3 bases to trimming and J lost 7 bases, with 10 bases between them. The CDR3 has 13 residues. The CDR3 loop reads CASSPSGDQPQHF. The DNA for the CDR3 is TGTGCCAGCTCACCCTCGGGTGACCAGCCCCAGCATTTT.

The chain links TRBV7-2 to TRBJ1-4; D not resolved. V was cut by 0 bases and J by 1 base, with 3 bases left in between. Per the germline V gene, CDR1 is SGHTA and CDR2 is FQGNSA. The CDR3 has 14 residues. CDR3 sequence reads: CASSLAITNEKLFF. CDR3 coding DNA: TGTGCCAGCAGCTTAGCCATAACTAATGAAAAACTGTTTTTT.

The chain employs TRBV18 and TRBJ1-6, with D unclear. The CDR3 extends over 14 amino acids. V lost 0 bases to trimming and J lost 10 bases, with 10 bases between them. Germline CDR1 reads KGHSH; CDR2 reads LQKENI. The chain's CDR3 is CASSPPNPQSPLHF. The DNA of the CDR3 is TGTGCCAGCTCACCACCGAATCCACAGTCACCCCTCCACTTT.

The chain employs TRBV5-1 and TRBJ2-7, with TRBD1 matching 7 bases. The junction had 6 bases not matched to a gene; V was cut back by 5 bases and J by 4 bases. The CDR3 covers 13 residues. Germline lookup yields CDR1 SGHRS and CDR2 YFSETQ. The CDR3 DNA reads TGCGCCAGCAGTTTGACAGGGTGGTACGAGCAGTACTTC. Translating gives CASSLTGWYEQYF.